This T cell receptor beta chain emerged from a study of T-cell reconstitution after alpha-beta-depleted transplantation in children (TCRdb year 2016). For the study in its entirety: Using TCR repertoire profiling, the study followed T-cell immune reconstitution in a quantitative way in children after TCRalphabeta/CD19-depleted allogeneic hematopoietic cell transplantation. General conclusions and limits of the study: Hyperexpanded clone frequencies declined over subsequent months; after one year, T-cell counts and TCRbeta diversity were mostly attributed to newly produced T cells. About two months after transplant, the apparently early recovery of alphabetaT-cell counts reportedly depended on just several hundred clones that had expanded rapidly and came from non-depleted graft cells. In some patients, the high TCRbeta diversity seen at day 60 was put down to recipient T cells and intrathymic progenitors that had survived conditioning.

As encoded in the germline V gene (reference sequence), CDR1 is LGHDT while CDR2 is YNNKEL. Including the terminal cysteine and phenylalanine, the CDR3 comprises 18 residues. Just CDR3 DNA is preserved here, 54 bases in frame from base 1. Library creation used PCR. Sequencer: Illumina HiSeq 2500. To normalize quantification of the TCRbeta repertoire, the TCR libraries were built with molecular barcoding that relied on unique molecular identifiers. Clones were called with MiXCR by TCRdb after fastp trimmed the public reads at Q25, and only in-frame beta chains were retained. CDR3 protein duplicates are merged, each entry listing the most common genes and DNA. In all, the sample holds hundreds of thousands of distinct CDR3 sequences, and around 9.9% of those were seen once. The ten largest account for approximately 30% of the sample. About this clonotype itself: Its target antigen remains unknown. An end of the junction does not agree with germline; a read error may underlie this.

Sample treatment or condition, as interpreted from the label and publication: allogeneic hematopoietic cell transplantation with graft depleted of TCRalphabeta T cells and CD19 B cells. The children who served as transplant recipients had been given grafts of TCRalphabeta/CD19-depleted allogeneic hematopoietic cells. This specimen consisted of PBMCs, obtained before TCRalphabeta/CD19-depleted stem cell transplant. This receptor chain uses TRBV3-1 and TRBJ2-5; TRBD2 agrees with 7 junctional bases. This sequence originates from a child younger than two with acute myeloid leukemia, due to receive a stem cell transplant. DNA sequence: TGTGCCACCAGCCAAGATATCGCGGCTAGCGGCAACCAAGAGACCCAGTACTTC. This translates into CATSQDIAASGNQETQYF.